Presented here are 21 T cell receptor beta chains from one specimen sequenced in a study of blood T cell repertoires in COVID-19. The method was immunoSEQ multiplex PCR; TCRdb's version includes in-frame clones alone and lacks a portion of them. The repertoire holds 270,000 or so clones, with under 90% as singletons. The specimen sequenced was peripheral blood. The origin of the receptors is a woman aged 18-30 years with acute or convalescent COVID-19.

The chain joins TRBV27 to TRBJ1-6, with 8 bases fitting TRBD1. This CDR3 region has 16 residues. Germline-derived CDR1 and CDR2 are MNHEY and SMNVEV (reference sequence). The V gene end was trimmed by 5 bases and the J gene end by 2 bases; junction bases not matched to a gene: 5. This CDR3 reads CASSKGQGTYNSPLHF. CDR3 sequence (DNA): TGTGCCAGCAGTAAAGGACAGGGAACCTATAATTCACCCCTCCACTTT.

The V call is TRBV14, the J call TRBJ2-2, with D perhaps TRBD1 (5 bases). The ends were cut back, 0 bases at V and 6 bases at J, with 20 bases in the middle. The germline V gene has CDR1 SGHDN and CDR2 FVKESK. The CDR3 length is 18 residues. CDR3 amino acids: CASSQELLRALRPGELFF. The CDR3 DNA is TGTGCCAGCAGCCAAGAGCTACTCAGGGCTCTCCGTCCCGGGGAGCTGTTTTTT.

The chain links TRBV7-2 to TRBJ2-3; 13 bases fit TRBD2. The CDR3 is made up of 15 amino acids. Per the germline V gene, CDR1 is SGHTA and CDR2 is FQGNSA. Trimming cost V 5 bases and J 4 bases; bases outside gene matches: 3. Here the CDR3 reads CASSTGTSGADTQYF. DNA for the CDR3: TGTGCCAGCAGCACCGGGACTAGCGGGGCAGATACGCAGTATTTT.

V and J are TRBV12-3 or TRBV12-4 and TRBJ2-7; D gene uncertain. V dropped 5 bases and J dropped 4 bases, with 9 bases sitting between them. The CDR3 has 12 residues. The CDR3 region is CASSSFSYEQYF. CDR3 nucleotide sequence: TGTGCCAGCAGTAGCTTTAGTTACGAGCAGTACTTC.

The V gene is TRBV20-1, the J gene TRBJ1-1; D gene ambiguous. With 5 bases removed from V and 4 bases from J, the gap between germline ends came to 8 bases. CDR1 is DFQATT, CDR2 SNEGSKA, per germline (reference sequence). The CDR3 has 11 residues. The CDR3 loop is CSAYEGTEAFF. The CDR3 bases are TGCAGTGCTTATGAGGGCACTGAAGCTTTCTTT.

The chain links TRBV2 to TRBJ1-2, with TRBD1 as a possible D gene (6 bases). Looked up from germline, CDR1 is SNHLY and CDR2 is FYNNEI. V lost 3 bases to trimming and J lost 7 bases, with 12 bases between them. The CDR3 spans 13 residues. CDR3 loop: CASSEIQGSGYTF. The CDR3 DNA follows: TGTGCCAGCAGTGAGATACAGGGTTCTGGCTACACCTTC.

The chain couples TRBV25-1 to TRBJ2-7; 9 bases agree with TRBD1. This CDR3 contains 16 residues. J was trimmed by 1 base and V by 6 bases; bases with no gene match: 10. CDR1 is MGHDK and CDR2 is SYGVNS in the germline V gene. CDR3 coding DNA: TGTGCCAGCAGCGCCTCCACGGGACAGGGTTCCTACGAGCAGTACTTC. It specifies CASSASTGQGSYEQYF.

The chain combines TRBV5-1 with TRBJ2-1, with 7 bases fitting TRBD1. CDR1 is SGHRS, CDR2 YFSETQ, per germline. The CDR3 sequence is 13 residues long. With V trimmed by 3 bases and J by 10 bases, 7 bases remained unmatched. The CDR3, as DNA: TGCGCCAGCAGCTCGACAGGGACGCGGGAGCAGTTCTTC. This gives the protein CASSSTGTREQFF.

The CDR3 protein is CASSQESPQVPGNTIYF. CDR3 DNA: TGTGCCAGCAGCCAAGAATCCCCACAAGTCCCTGGAAACACCATATATTTT. This chain connects TRBV3-1 (or the pseudogene TRBV3-2) to TRBJ1-3; D gene uncertain. Germline assignment: CDR1 LGHDT and CDR2 YNNKEL (reference sequence). The CDR3 extends over 17 amino acids. Trimming cost V 0 bases and J 2 bases, with 14 bases left between them.

This clone was picked up many times. The chain is built from TRBV7-9 and TRBJ2-7, with TRBD1 matching over 10 bases. The CDR3 is made up of 15 amino acids. In germline, CDR1 is SEHNR, CDR2 FQNEAQ (reference sequence). V lost 4 bases to trimming and J lost 6 bases; unmatched junction nucleotides: 9. Here the CDR3 reads CASSSLDRGRAEQYF. CDR3 DNA: TGTGCCAGCAGCTCCCTCGACAGGGGGCGAGCCGAGCAGTACTTC.

The chain couples TRBV19 to TRBJ1-1; perhaps TRBD1 as D (5 bases). The CDR3 totals 13 residues. CDR1 is LNHDA, CDR2 SQIVND, per germline (reference sequence). V dropped 3 bases and J dropped 14 bases, with 19 bases sitting between them. Here the CDR3 DNA reads TGTGCCAGTAGTATCCAACTGGGGCAGCCTGCCTTCTTT. This gives the protein CASSIQLGQPAFF.

This sequence joins TRBV5-1 and TRBJ2-6, with 13 bases identical to TRBD2. The CDR3 runs to 17 residues. Germline CDR1 is SGHRS and CDR2 is YFSETQ. V gave up 4 bases and J gave up 2 bases; unmatched junction bases: 3. DNA for the CDR3: TGCGCCAGCAGCCCAGGACTAGCGGGAGCTGGGGCCAACGTCCTGACTTTC. Amino acids: CASSPGLAGAGANVLTF.

This clone has just a few counts. This sequence joins TRBV6-5 and TRBJ2-6, with D uncertain. The CDR3 consists of 13 residues. V was shortened by 3 bases and J by 2 bases, with 2 bases between the two germline ends. The germline gives CDR1 MNHEY, CDR2 SVGAGI. DNA of the CDR3: TGTGCCAGCAGTTATACTGGGGCCAACGTCCTGACTTTC. It specifies CASSYTGANVLTF.

The gene calls are TRBV6-2 or TRBV6-3 and TRBJ2-3; no firm D call. CDR1 and CDR2 from the germline V gene are MNHEY and SVGEGT. This CDR3 has 15 residues. V lost 2 bases, J lost 0 bases, and 9 bases lay in between. The CDR3 spells CASSYLSSSTDTQYF. The CDR3 bases are TGTGCCAGCAGTTACCTATCGTCTAGCACAGATACGCAGTATTTT.

The J gene is TRBJ2-7, the V gene TRBV10-3; 9 bases are a match to TRBD2. Germline V gene sequence: CDR1 ENHRY, CDR2 SYGVKD. This CDR3 has 17 residues. V lost 0 bases, J lost 0 bases, and 6 bases stayed unmatched. The DNA for the CDR3 is TGTGCCATCAGTGAGTCCCTAGCGGGACCGTCCTCCTACGAGCAGTACTTC. This encodes CAISESLAGPSSYEQYF.

The CDR3 sequence: CATSFSRQLAPLHF. The CDR3 DNA sequence: TGTGCCACCAGCTTCTCGCGACAGCTGGCACCCCTCCACTTT. V usage is TRBV15 and J usage is TRBJ1-6; D possibly corresponds to TRBD1 (5 bases). There are 14 residues in the CDR3. The germline V gene has CDR1 LNHNV and CDR2 YYDKDF (reference sequence). V lost 5 bases and J 11 bases, leaving 16 bases between the germline ends.

The chain has TRBV28 and TRBJ2-2; a weak D match, TRBD1 (6 bases). Germline V CDR1 and CDR2: MDHEN, SYDVKM. CDR3 length: 17 amino acids. Trimming left V 6 bases short and J 0 bases short, with 17 bases between. The CDR3 DNA sequence: TGTGCCAGCAGGACTTATTTAGGACAGACGAACACCGGGGAGCTGTTTTTT. Translated, it gives CASRTYLGQTNTGELFF.

This sequence joins TRBV20-1 and TRBJ2-5; D unclear. The germline gives CDR1 DFQATT, CDR2 SNEGSKA (reference sequence). V lost 5 bases to trimming and J lost 3 bases, with 7 bases between them. This CDR3 spans 11 amino acids. CDR3 amino acids: CSALPEETQYF. DNA for the CDR3: TGCAGTGCTCTCCCCGAAGAGACCCAGTACTTC.

The chain joins TRBV3-1 (or the pseudogene TRBV3-2) to TRBJ2-7; 7 nucleotides match TRBD2. V shed 0 bases and J 5 bases; nucleotides not matched to a gene: 7. The CDR3 covers 15 residues. The germline V gene encodes CDR1 LGHDT and CDR2 YNNKEL (reference sequence). For the CDR3, the DNA is TGTGCCAGCAGCCAAGATGGGCGGGAGCGGAACGAGCAGTACTTC. It codes for CASSQDGRERNEQYF.

The V call is TRBV7-8, the J call TRBJ2-2; D not certain. V was clipped by 6 bases and J by 5 bases, with 13 bases between them. Germline-derived CDR1 and CDR2 are SGHVS and FQNEAQ. This CDR3 spans 14 amino acids. As DNA, the CDR3 is TGTGCCAGCAGAAATCCCGTCGGGACCGGGGAGCTGTTTTTT. Its translation: CASRNPVGTGELFF.

The J gene is TRBJ1-1, the V gene TRBV7-2; D uncertain. Germline V CDR1 and CDR2: SGHTA, FQGNSA. V was clipped by 2 bases and J by 4 bases, with 11 bases between them. The CDR3 loop spans 14 amino acids. CDR3 sequence reads: CASSLLGPGTEAFF. DNA for the CDR3: TGTGCCAGCAGCTTATTAGGTCCGGGCACTGAAGCTTTCTTT.